This paragraph covers one T cell receptor beta chain sequence. V was cut by 4 bases and J by 1 base, with 11 bases left in between. The CDR3 runs to 15 residues. The germline V gene encodes CDR1 SGHTA and CDR2 FQGNSA. TCRdb passed the RT-PCR reads through MiXCR, listing each CDR3 protein once. This sample has about 680,000 distinct CDR3 sequences, with approximately 15% found just once. The source is a female donor in good health, serving as a healthy control. V usage is TRBV7-2 and J usage is TRBJ1-5; no clear D. The sequenced sample consisted of memory CD4+ T cells from blood. The CDR3 DNA reads as TGTGCCAGCAGCTCCACCGCCGGAAGCAATCAGCCCCAGCATTTT. Protein: CASSSTAGSNQPQHF.